These 13 T cell receptor beta chains share one sample of origin, sequenced in a study of regulatory T cells in long-lasting Graves disease (dated by TCRdb to about 2021). In light of the paper, this sample's time point label describes: persistent/refractory GD, antithyroid drugs over 5 years with positive TRAb. For both TCR sequencing and RNA sequencing, RNA was extracted from PBMCs using TRIzol. Library creation used multiplex PCR. These reads were obtained on an Illumina HiSeq 4000. iRepertoire HTBI primers and Arm-PCR amplification of CDR3 regions were used to construct TCR beta libraries. TCRdb redid the processing of the public reads, applying fastp at Q25 and MiXCR, and retained in-frame beta chains. CDR3 protein sequences are deduplicated, and each keeps its most common genes and DNA. Counted in this sample were about 470,000 distinct CDR3 sequences; 20% to 25% of them appeared once. Jointly, the top ten make up approximately 6.4% of the sample.

Specimen: peripheral blood mononuclear cells (PBMCs), collected when the disease was refractory, from a patient treated with antithyroid drugs. Receptors originate from a female donor with Graves disease.

This rearrangement joins TRBV19 to TRBJ1-5; D is possibly TRBD1 (5 bases). Germline CDR1 is LNHDA and CDR2 is SQIVND (reference sequence). Trimming took 6 bases from V and 6 from J, leaving 15 bases between them. CDR3 length equals 14 residues. CDR3 coding DNA: TGTGCCAGTAGAGACGTGGCAGGGTTTCAGCCCCAGCATTTT. Translating gives CASRDVAGFQPQHF.

V and J are TRBV4-3 and TRBJ2-6, with D maybe TRBD2 (5 bases). The V and J ends lost 0 bases and 2 bases respectively, with 17 bases between them. The CDR3 consists of 19 residues. Germline CDR1 is LGHNA and CDR2 is YSLEER. CDR3 loop: CASSQEGWVGETGANVLTF. The CDR3 DNA follows: TGCGCCAGCAGCCAAGAGGGCTGGGTCGGGGAGACTGGGGCCAACGTCCTGACTTTC.

This clonotype was picked up many times. The gene calls are TRBV28 and TRBJ1-1; 9 bases align to TRBD1. This CDR3 comprises 17 residues. Germline CDR1 reads MDHEN; CDR2 reads SYDVKM. V shed 2 bases and J 0 bases; nucleotides not matched to a gene: 7. The CDR3 here is CASSLLGQGRVNTEAFF. The CDR3 coding sequence is TGTGCCAGCAGTTTACTAGGACAGGGGAGGGTGAACACTGAAGCTTTCTTT.

In its sample, this clonotype was seen many times. CDR3 nucleotide sequence: TGTGCCAGCAGTGCTAGCGGGTACCAAGAGACCCAGTACTTC. Protein sequence: CASSASGYQETQYF. V and J are TRBV2 and TRBJ2-5; 8 bases agree with TRBD2. Trimming took 4 bases from V and 0 from J; bases not matched to a gene: 1. Germline V gives CDR1 SNHLY, CDR2 FYNNEI. The CDR3 has 14 residues. Full variable domain (rest looked up from reference TRBV2 and TRBJ2-5): EPEVTQTPSHQVTQMGQEVILRCVPISNHLYFYWYRQILGQKVEFLVSFYNNEISEKSEIFDDQFSVERPDGSNFTLKIRSTKLEDSAMYFCASSASGYQETQYFGPGTRLLVL.

In this sample, this clonotype turned up many times. The V and J genes are TRBV28 and TRBJ1-6; D is unresolved. V lost 5 bases to trimming and J lost 0 bases, with 23 bases between them. The CDR3 extends over 20 amino acids. Germline lookup yields CDR1 MDHEN and CDR2 SYDVKM. This CDR3 is CASSQSTGFTGSSYNSPLHF. The CDR3 bases are TGTGCCAGCAGTCAAAGCACCGGATTTACGGGTAGCTCCTATAATTCACCCCTCCACTTT.

This clonotype was observed many times. The rearrangement joins TRBV28 to TRBJ1-1; D is possibly TRBD1 (5 bases). Between the trimmed V and J ends, which lost 7 bases and 3 bases, there was a span of 12 bases. The CDR3 is made up of 13 amino acids. Germline V CDR1 and CDR2: MDHEN, SYDVKM. This chain's CDR3 is CASTPDRDTEAFF. The CDR3 nucleotides read TGTGCCAGCACCCCAGACAGAGACACTGAAGCTTTCTTT.

At least ten counts were recorded for this clonotype. The V gene is TRBV11-2, the J gene TRBJ2-4; tentative D call: TRBD1 (6 bases). Per the germline V gene, CDR1 is SGHAT and CDR2 is FQNNGV. This CDR3 has 15 amino acids. Trimming cost V 1 base and J 7 bases, with 14 bases left between them. CDR3 in DNA: TGTGCCAGCAGCTTAGGGGGGTCCCAGGGGAACATTCAGTACTTC. Its translation: CASSLGGSQGNIQYF.

This chain joins TRBV27 and TRBJ1-1; a weak D match, TRBD1 (6 bases). The CDR3 contains 14 residues. Per the germline V gene, CDR1 is MNHEY and CDR2 is SMNVEV (reference sequence). Trimming removed 6 bases from V and 4 bases from J, with 15 bases in between. CDR3: CASRPGQLTTEAFF. The CDR3 nucleotides are TGTGCCAGCAGGCCCGGACAGCTCACCACTGAAGCTTTCTTT.

Concerning this clonotype itself: It is likely a read error: a sequence one base away is far more abundant. This chain links TRBV27 with TRBJ2-7; D is possibly TRBD2 (5 bases). The CDR3 covers 14 residues. Between the trimmed V and J ends, which lost 5 bases and 3 bases, there was a span of 14 bases. Germline V CDR1 and CDR2: MNHEY, SMNVEV (reference sequence). The CDR3 protein is CASSGYGGGYEQYF. CDR3 sequence (DNA): TGTGCCAGCAGTGGATACGGCGGAGGCTACGAGCAGTACTTC.

On this clonotype itself: This sequence is one base from a far larger clone and is likely a read error. The genes are TRBV6-1 and TRBJ1-2, with D possibly TRBD1 on 6 matching bases. Germline V lookup: CDR1 MNHNS, CDR2 SASEGT. Trimming pared 10 bases from V and 0 bases from J, leaving 12 bases between. The CDR3 loop spans 13 amino acids. For the CDR3, the DNA is TGTGCCAACAGGCAGGGGACTAACTATGGCTACACCTTC. It encodes CANRQGTNYGYTF.

Ten or more counts support this clonotype. This chain joins TRBV25-1 and TRBJ1-2, with D perhaps TRBD1 (5 bases). The length of the CDR3 is 16 residues. Trimming took off 3 bases at V and 4 bases at J, with 18 bases between the two ends. Germline values: CDR1 MGHDK, CDR2 SYGVNS. The CDR3 DNA sequence: TGTGCCAGCAGTGATCACGACGGGGGGGAAGGCTATGGCTACACCTTC. Translation gives CASSDHDGGEGYGYTF.

This clonotype was counted only a few times. This chain uses TRBV10-1 with TRBJ2-4; weak D call: TRBD2 (6 bases). Germline V CDR1 and CDR2: WNHNN, SYGVQD (reference sequence). This CDR3 contains 16 residues. The germline V and J ends were trimmed by 2 bases and 3 bases, with 14 bases remaining between them. CDR3 in amino acids: CASSEGFQGGKNIQYF. The CDR3 DNA reads TGCGCCAGCAGTGAGGGGTTCCAGGGAGGCAAAAACATTCAGTACTTC.

The V and J genes are TRBV20-1 and TRBJ2-7; 10 nucleotides align to TRBD1. The CDR3 extends over 13 amino acids. The J segment lost 5 bases and the V segment lost 6 bases, leaving 7 bases of the junction unmatched. Germline V gene data show CDR1 as DFQATT and CDR2 as SNEGSKA (reference sequence). For the CDR3, the DNA is TGCAGTGCAATAGGGACAGGGGTGGACGAGCAGTACTTC. This encodes CSAIGTGVDEQYF.